The TCR beta chain under discussion was sequenced for a study of siplizumab effects on memory and regulatory T cells. The CDR3 sequence is 14 residues long. Germline CDR1 reads MNHEY; CDR2 reads SVGAGI. J lost 7 bases, V lost 2 bases, and 5 bases had no gene match. The repertoire was sequenced with immunoSEQ multiplex PCR; TCRdb's copy has only in-frame clones and lacks some. The sample has tens of thousands of clones; 94% are singletons. This clonotype was obtained from a human donor in good health. The sequenced sample was non-Treg CD4+ T cells sorted from blood. The chain recombines TRBV6-5 with TRBJ2-1; 7 bases line up with TRBD1. The CDR3 loop reads CASSYRGTENEQFF. The CDR3 DNA sequence: TGTGCCAGCAGTTACCGAGGGACAGAGAATGAGCAGTTCTTC.